This TCR beta chain was profiled in a study of CD8 T cells in ankylosing spondylitis. Broader study findings: Some of the motif variants had earlier been found in reactive arthritis patients' fluid and blood. Seemingly characteristic of ankylosing spondylitis blood was a TCR beta motif consisting of roughly 8 highly homologous variants.

TCRdb itself ran the 5' RACE reads through MiXCR, one entry per CDR3 protein. The sample shows about 700,000 distinct CDR3 sequences, over 15% of them seen only once. This clonotype turned up a few times. Antigen specificity is unknown. The V end lost 1 base, the J end lost 1 base, and 8 bases lay between the germline ends. The CDR3 is 14 residues long. CDR1 is DFQATT, CDR2 SNEGSKA, per germline (reference sequence). Sequencing was performed on blood, either unsorted or a sorted T cell fraction (not recorded which). The chain employs TRBV20-1 and TRBJ2-1; the D gene could be TRBD1 or TRBD2 (6 bases each). This TCR was sampled from a male donor with ankylosing spondylitis. The CDR3 here is CSARGGASYNEQFF. DNA for the CDR3: TGCAGTGCTAGAGGGGGGGCATCCTACAATGAGCAGTTCTTC.